One T cell receptor beta chain is described in this entry. What it binds is not known. This sample is part of a study of cytomegalovirus exposure and HLA in healthy donors. The PCR ran on 60 Vbeta and 13 Jbeta primers. Some clones are missing from TCRdb's copy, which holds only in-frame ones; the method was immunoSEQ multiplex PCR. Here the sample spans 190,000 or so clones, roughly four fifths being singletons. The CDR3 covers 10 residues. V lost 6 bases and J 6 bases, leaving 6 bases between the germline ends. Germline V gives CDR1 DFQATT, CDR2 SNEGSKA (reference sequence). Study-level findings and limits: Presence/absence analyses assumed roughly uniform sequencing depth across donors. In a later analysis, parvovirus B19, influenza, CMV and Epstein-Barr virus appeared linked to several top co-occurrence clusters. A likely sequencing artifact accounted for one observed cluster of highly shared sequence variants.

The TCR comes from a man aged 45-65 years in good health and CMV-seronegative. Material for sequencing was PBMCs. The V gene is TRBV20-1, the J gene TRBJ1-5; D possibly corresponds to TRBD1 (5 bases). The chain's CDR3 is CSAGPQPQHF. The CDR3 nucleotides read TGCAGTGCGGGGCCTCAGCCCCAGCATTTT.